This entry lists 25 T cell receptor beta chains sequenced from one sample in a study of blood T cell repertoires in COVID-19. The repertoire was sequenced with immunoSEQ multiplex PCR; TCRdb's copy has only in-frame clones and lacks some. The sample carries 68,000 or so clones, about nine tenths recorded once. Sequencing was done on a sample of peripheral blood. The origin of the receptors is a man in his fifties with active COVID-19.

The chain couples TRBV21-1 to TRBJ2-7; TRBD2 is the table's D call, not checked against the DNA. TRBV21-1 counts as a pseudogene. The CDR3 consists of 17 residues. The CDR3 is CASSKEEEREGAYEQYF. CDR3 sequence (DNA): TGTGCCAGCAGCAAAGAGGAAGAGCGGGAGGGAGCCTACGAGCAGTACTTC.

The table lists this clone with a count of one. The chain employs TRBV28 and TRBJ2-7; D is perhaps TRBD2 (6 bases). The CDR3 is 16 amino acids. Trimming took off 7 bases at V and 0 bases at J, with 19 bases between the two ends. The germline V gene has CDR1 MDHEN and CDR2 SYDVKM. As DNA, the CDR3 is TGTGCCAGCACTTCGGCGGGACTCCGAAGCTCCTACGAGCAGTACTTC. Its translation is CASTSAGLRSSYEQYF.

The chain uses TRBV7-2 and TRBJ2-1, with D possibly TRBD2 on 6 matching bases. The CDR3 is made up of 15 amino acids. Deletions cut 2 bases from V and 10 bases from J, with 18 bases between. Per germline, CDR1 SGHTA and CDR2 FQGNSA. CDR3 sequence reads: CASSLRTNGMGEQFF. In DNA, the CDR3 is TGTGCCAGCAGCTTACGGACTAACGGGATGGGGGAGCAGTTCTTC.

A remark on this clone: At one of its ends the junction is not consistent with the germline gene, which may arise from a read error. The chain combines TRBV9 with TRBJ2-1; 11 bases match TRBD1. This CDR3 is built from 19 residues. From germline, CDR1 is SGDLS and CDR2 YYNGEE. CDR3 DNA sequence: TGTGCCAGCAGCGCCTTACGGACAGGGGGCCCTTCCTCCCACAATGAGCAGTTCTTC. As protein: CASSALRTGGPSSHNEQFF.

Only one count was recorded for this clone. The chain uses TRBV7-2 and TRBJ2-7, with D possibly matching TRBD2 (6 bases). In germline, CDR1 is SGHTA, CDR2 FQGNSA. V lost 1 base to trimming and J lost 2 bases, with 9 bases between them. The CDR3 totals 14 residues. As DNA, the CDR3 is TGTGCCAGCAGCTTAGGGCGGGGAGCCTACGAGCAGTACTTC. Translating it yields CASSLGRGAYEQYF. Drawing the rest from reference TRBV7-2 and TRBJ2-7, the complete variable domain is GAGVSQSPSNKVTEKGKDVELRCDPISGHTALYWYRQSLGQGLEFLIYFQGNSAPDKSGLPSDRFSAERTGGSVSTLTIQRTQQEDSAVYLCASSLGRGAYEQYFGPGTRLTVT.

The chain couples TRBV4-3 to TRBJ2-5, with 12 bases fitting TRBD2. Germline trimming cut 0 bases from V and 12 bases from J; bases unmatched to any gene: 5. The CDR3 loop spans 14 amino acids. Looked up from germline, CDR1 is LGHNA and CDR2 is YSLEER. The CDR3 bases are TGCGCCAGCAGCCAAGATCAGACTAGCGGGGGAAAGTACTTC. Its translation: CASSQDQTSGGKYF.

This clone was detected once. The CDR3 region has the DNA TGTGCCAGCAGCCGCGGGATAGTTGAAGCTTTCTTT. This codes for CASSRGIVEAFF. The chain couples TRBV5-6 to TRBJ1-1; D remains unclear. V lost 4 bases to trimming and J lost 7 bases, with 11 bases between them. The CDR3 is made up of 12 amino acids. Germline CDR1 SGHDT, CDR2 YYEEEE.

This chain links TRBV5-1 with TRBJ2-2; 10 bases map to TRBD2. CDR3 length equals 15 residues. The germline V gene encodes CDR1 SGHRS and CDR2 YFSETQ. The V segment lost 1 base and the J segment 4 bases; nucleotides outside the gene matches: 1. CDR3 bases: TGCGCCAGCAGCTTGACTAGCGGGGTCACCGGGGAGCTGTTTTTT. Residues: CASSLTSGVTGELFF.

V gene TRBV2 combines with J gene TRBJ2-3; D remains ambiguous. This CDR3 comprises 13 residues. Germline V gives CDR1 SNHLY, CDR2 FYNNEI. The V end was cut by 4 bases, the J end by 2 bases, with 7 bases between. The CDR3 spells CASSASPTDTQYF. In DNA form, the CDR3 reads TGTGCCAGCAGTGCGTCTCCCACAGATACGCAGTATTTT.

This chain links TRBV5-5 with TRBJ2-7, with D hard to call. The germline gives CDR1 SGHKS, CDR2 YYEKEE (reference sequence). V shed 4 bases and J shed 1 base, with 9 bases lying between them. This CDR3 region has 13 residues. The CDR3 here is CASSLAGSYEQYF. The CDR3 nucleotides read TGTGCCAGCAGCCTCGCCGGTTCCTACGAGCAGTACTTC.

This CDR3 is CASSFDTAGLNGYTF. CDR3 coding DNA: TGTGCCAGCAGTTTCGACACGGCGGGCCTCAATGGCTACACCTTC. The chain couples TRBV6-5 to TRBJ1-2; no clear D. Between the trimmed V and J ends, which lost 4 bases and 6 bases, there was a span of 18 bases. CDR1 and CDR2 from the germline V gene are MNHEY and SVGAGI. The CDR3 is made up of 15 amino acids.

The rearrangement joins TRBV7-3 to TRBJ2-1; D is perhaps TRBD2 (6 bases). The CDR3 length is 15 residues. Between the trimmed V and J ends, which lost 0 bases and 7 bases, there was a span of 13 bases. CDR1 SGHTA and CDR2 FQGTGA come from the germline V gene. The CDR3 protein is CASSLTFDGGNEQFF. Here the CDR3 DNA reads TGTGCCAGCAGCTTAACGTTCGATGGGGGGAATGAGCAGTTCTTC.

The V and J genes are TRBV28 and TRBJ2-5; TRBD2 matches at 9 bases. The germline CDR1 and CDR2 sequences are MDHEN and SYDVKM. This CDR3 has 15 amino acids. V gave up 0 bases and J gave up 3 bases; unmatched junction bases: 2. CDR3 sequence (DNA): TGTGCCAGCAGTTTATGGCGGGGGGGCGAAGAGACCCAGTACTTC. It codes for CASSLWRGGEETQYF.

CDR3 nucleotides: TGTGCCTGGAGTGTACGGTATAATTCACCCCTCCACTTT. Translating it yields CAWSVRYNSPLHF. The chain joins TRBV30 to TRBJ1-6; unclear D gene. The CDR3 totals 13 residues. CDR1 is GTSNPN, CDR2 SVGIG, per germline (reference sequence). The V gene lost 0 bases and the J gene lost 4 bases, with 4 bases spanning the gap.

The CDR3 spells CASSDPTGIIKLHYGYTF. In nucleotides, the CDR3 is TGTGCCAGCAGCGATCCGACAGGGATTATTAAATTACACTATGGCTACACCTTC. V gene TRBV7-9 combines with J gene TRBJ1-2, with TRBD1 matching 7 bases. This CDR3 is 18 amino acids long. V shed 5 bases, J shed 3 bases, and the junction held 18 bases outside the gene matches. Germline lookup yields CDR1 SEHNR and CDR2 FQNEAQ (reference sequence).

V gene TRBV28 combines with J gene TRBJ2-3; 11 bases are shared with TRBD2. Germline V gene data show CDR1 as MDHEN and CDR2 as SYDVKM. The J segment lost 1 base and the V segment lost 6 bases, leaving 3 bases of the junction unmatched. CDR3 length equals 15 residues. CDR3 loop: CASRPSGGRTDTQYF. CDR3 bases: TGTGCCAGCAGACCTAGCGGGGGGCGCACAGATACGCAGTATTTT.

This clone appeared a few times. The gene calls are TRBV7-2 and TRBJ1-1, with D possibly being TRBD1 (5 bases). The germline V gene has CDR1 SGHTA and CDR2 FQGNSA. With 5 bases removed from V and 0 bases from J, the gap between germline ends came to 13 bases. The CDR3 length is 15 residues. The CDR3 nucleotides read TGTGCCAGCAGCCCCCGAAGGGGAATGAACACTGAAGCTTTCTTT. Its protein is CASSPRRGMNTEAFF.

As to this clone: The junction departs from the called germline gene at one end, perhaps through a read error. The gene calls are TRBV7-7 and TRBJ2-7; D perhaps matches TRBD2 (5 bases). This CDR3 has 15 residues. CDR1 is SSHAT, CDR2 FNYEAQ, per germline (reference sequence). CDR3 nucleotide sequence: TGTGCTAGCAGCTTAGGTCCCCGGGGCTCCTACGAGCAGTACTTC. This sequence encodes CASSLGPRGSYEQYF.

The V gene is TRBV6-2 or TRBV6-3, the J gene TRBJ1-2; D remains ambiguous. The germline CDR1 and CDR2 sequences are MNHEY and SVGEGT. Trimming stripped 3 bases from V and 7 bases from J, with 12 bases between. The CDR3 runs to 13 residues. This chain's CDR3 is CASSYTVQSGYTF. The CDR3 nucleotides read TGTGCCAGCAGTTATACGGTGCAATCTGGCTACACCTTC.

The CDR3 reads CATSDARTGGAYNEQFF. CDR3 in DNA: TGTGCCACCAGTGATGCCCGCACAGGGGGCGCCTACAATGAGCAGTTCTTC. The chain links TRBV24-1 to TRBJ2-1, with TRBD1 matching over 9 bases. The germline CDR1 and CDR2 sequences are KGHDR and SFDVKD. The CDR3 runs 17 residues. The trim removed 3 bases at V and 2 bases at J, leaving 7 bases unmatched.

The V and J genes are TRBV27 and TRBJ1-1; 8 bases fit TRBD1. Germline V CDR1 and CDR2: MNHEY, SMNVEV (reference sequence). Trimming cost V 1 base and J 1 base; bases outside gene matches: 5. This CDR3 comprises 16 residues. The chain's CDR3 is CASSLFLTGANTEAFF. The CDR3 DNA is TGTGCCAGCAGTTTATTTTTGACAGGGGCGAACACTGAAGCTTTCTTT.

The chain is built from TRBV5-1 and TRBJ1-2, with TRBD1 identical over 8 bases. CDR1 is SGHRS and CDR2 is YFSETQ in the germline V gene. The length of the CDR3 is 15 residues. With 4 bases clipped from V and 4 bases from J, the junction kept 9 bases outside the gene matches. CDR3: CASSPEGQARYGYTF. The DNA of the CDR3 is TGCGCCAGCAGCCCCGAGGGACAGGCGCGCTATGGCTACACCTTC.

J is TRBJ2-7 and V is TRBV9, with D possibly TRBD1 on 6 matching bases. Trimming stripped 3 bases from V and 5 bases from J, with 12 bases between. CDR3 length equals 13 residues. Germline-derived CDR1 and CDR2 are SGDLS and YYNGEE. CDR3 sequence (DNA): TGTGCCAGCAGCGGGACAGACGGTAACGAGCAGTACTTC. It is translated as CASSGTDGNEQYF.

This clone has a single count. V and J are TRBV6-5 and TRBJ1-2; D gene ambiguous. In germline, CDR1 is MNHEY, CDR2 SVGAGI. V lost 3 bases to trimming and J lost 2 bases, with 7 bases between them. The CDR3 spans 13 residues. The CDR3 sequence: CASSYEGNYGYTF. The CDR3 nucleotides read TGTGCCAGCAGTTATGAGGGCAACTATGGCTACACCTTC.

The chain recombines TRBV27 with TRBJ1-2; a weak D match, TRBD1 (6 bases). Germline V gives CDR1 MNHEY, CDR2 SMNVEV (reference sequence). V was shortened by 5 bases and J by 2 bases, with 9 bases between the two germline ends. The CDR3 has 13 residues. The chain's CDR3 is CASSPQGNYGYTF. The CDR3 nucleotides read TGTGCCAGCAGTCCCCAGGGGAACTATGGCTACACCTTC.